These T cell receptor beta chains were read from a single sample in a study of T cells after yellow fever vaccination. TCRdb independently ran MiXCR on the 5' RACE reads; one entry per CDR3 protein. This table has around 100,000 distinct CDR3 sequences, 8.4% appearing once. The sequencing used CD8+ T cells sorted from PBMCs, collected 45 days after the yellow fever booster vaccination. These receptors were obtained from a man aged 30 to 45 who received the YFV17D yellow fever vaccine. The CDR3 runs from the conserved cysteine through the conserved F or W. D genes are given only for firm matches. Clone size is given for some rows only: seen once, a few or many times, or a class if the clone is expanded.

d_call	v_call	clone_size	j_call	cdr3_aa	cdr3_nt
-	TRBV12-3/TRBV12-4	many	TRBJ2-7	CASSLGGGTYEQYF	TGTGCCAGCAGTTTAGGTGGGGGGACCTACGAGCAGTACTTC
-	TRBV6-6	many	TRBJ1-2	CASRSSAYGYTF	TGTGCCAGCAGAAGCAGTGCCTATGGCTACACCTTC
-	TRBV10-3	many	TRBJ2-3	CAITAGLPSTDTQYF	TGTGCCATCACCGCCGGTCTTCCTAGCACAGATACGCAGTATTTT
-	TRBV12-3/TRBV12-4	many	TRBJ1-5	CASSFRGGSNQPQHF	TGTGCCAGCAGTTTTAGGGGAGGGAGCAATCAGCCCCAGCATTTT
-	TRBV29-1	many	TRBJ2-2	CSVTDVVGELFF	TGCAGCGTGACGGACGTGGTCGGGGAGCTGTTTTTT
-	TRBV4-2	many	TRBJ2-7	CASSPLQGGPGGGYEQYF	TGTGCCAGCAGCCCCTTACAGGGGGGGCCGGGAGGAGGTTACGAGCAGTACTTC
TRBD1	TRBV2	-	TRBJ1-5	CASSENERDRGPSNQPQHF	TGTGCCAGCAGTGAGAATGAGCGGGACAGGGGCCCTAGCAATCAGCCCCAGCATTTT
-	TRBV7-2	many	TRBJ2-7	CASSAPTRGSYEQYF	TGTGCCAGCAGCGCACCCACCCGGGGATCCTACGAGCAGTACTTC
-	TRBV5-1	few	TRBJ2-3	CASSAYVGREKDTQYF	TGCGCCAGCAGCGCGTACGTGGGCAGGGAGAAAGATACGCAGTATTTT
-	TRBV5-5	-	TRBJ2-7	CASSGGTRSAYEQYF	TGTGCCAGCAGCGGGGGGACACGCTCGGCCTACGAGCAGTACTTC
TRBD1	TRBV5-1	-	TRBJ1-2	CASSKGQGALGYTF	TGCGCCAGCAGCAAGGGACAGGGGGCGCTTGGCTACACCTTC
-	TRBV7-8	few	TRBJ2-7	CASSLVRPLGEQYF	TGTGCCAGCAGCTTAGTCAGGCCTCTGGGCGAGCAGTACTTC
-	TRBV7-9	many	TRBJ2-7	CASSLAPRALGEKQYF	TGTGCCAGCAGCTTAGCTCCCCGGGCCCTGGGGGAGAAGCAGTACTTC
-	TRBV7-2	few	TRBJ2-1	CASSLEWWSNYNEQFF	TGTGCCAGCAGCTTGGAGTGGTGGAGCAACTACAATGAGCAGTTCTTC
-	TRBV7-8	-	TRBJ2-7	CASSSLGSAEDYEQYF	TGTGCCAGCAGCTCCCTCGGTTCGGCTGAGGACTACGAGCAGTACTTC
-	TRBV12-3/TRBV12-4	many	TRBJ2-1	CASSLGRGNNEQFF	TGTGCCAGCAGTTTAGGTCGAGGCAACAATGAGCAGTTCTTC
-	TRBV5-1	many	TRBJ2-7	CASSLGDSSYEQYF	TGCGCCAGCAGCTTGGGCGACAGCTCCTACGAGCAGTACTTC
TRBD1	TRBV25-1	many	TRBJ2-5	CASSDRDRSQETQYF	TGTGCCAGCAGTGACCGGGACAGATCCCAAGAGACCCAGTACTTC
TRBD2	TRBV5-1	many	TRBJ2-1	CASSGGTSGLWEQFF	TGCGCCAGCAGCGGAGGGACTAGCGGACTATGGGAGCAGTTCTTC
TRBD2	TRBV29-1	many	TRBJ2-1	CSAEAGLAGVFF	TGCAGCGCCGAGGCGGGACTAGCAGGGGTGTTCTTC
-	TRBV10-1	many	TRBJ2-7	CASSEFPSEDEQYF	TGCGCCAGCAGTGAGTTCCCAAGTGAGGACGAGCAGTACTTC
TRBD1	TRBV10-1	many	TRBJ1-6	CASSRDRVNSPLHF	TGCGCCAGCAGCCGGGACAGGGTCAATTCACCCCTCCACTTT
-	TRBV6-5	few	TRBJ2-7	CASSYQGSGTYEQYF	TGTGCCAGCAGTTACCAGGGTTCAGGGACCTACGAGCAGTACTTC
TRBD1	TRBV3-1	many	TRBJ1-2	CASTQPGQSYGYTF	TGTGCCAGCACCCAACCGGGACAGAGCTATGGCTACACCTTC
-	TRBV12-3/TRBV12-4	few	TRBJ1-2	CASSFLQVNGYTF	TGTGCCAGCAGTTTTCTACAGGTTAATGGCTACACCTTC
-	TRBV28	many	TRBJ2-3	CASSIYSTTDTQYF	TGTGCCAGCAGTATCTACAGCACCACAGATACGCAGTATTTT
-	TRBV6-5	many	TRBJ2-4	CASSYSLFDIQYF	TGTGCCAGCAGTTACTCCCTTTTCGACATTCAGTACTTC
TRBD2	TRBV7-6	-	TRBJ2-1	CASSYRLAGVNEQFF	TGTGCCAGCAGCTACCGACTAGCGGGTGTCAATGAGCAGTTCTTC
-	TRBV7-2	many	TRBJ2-7	CASSPNGRDSTYEQYF	TGTGCCAGCAGCCCCAACGGCCGTGACAGCACCTACGAGCAGTACTTC
TRBD1	TRBV9	many	TRBJ1-1	CASSVGGTGAEAFF	TGTGCCAGCAGCGTAGGTGGGACAGGGGCTGAAGCTTTCTTT
TRBD2	TRBV20-1	many	TRBJ2-1	CSGAGLDNEQFF	TGCAGTGGGGCGGGACTAGACAATGAGCAGTTCTTC
-	TRBV7-9	-	TRBJ1-2	CASRPRGGFIGYTF	TGTGCCAGCAGACCCCGGGGGGGCTTTATTGGCTACACCTTC
-	TRBV9	many	TRBJ1-3	CASSVTGGNTIYF	TGTGCCAGCAGCGTGACAGGTGGAAACACCATATATTTT
-	TRBV14	many	TRBJ2-1	CASSQFISLGSSSEQFF	TGTGCCAGCAGCCAGTTCATCAGCCTGGGGTCTTCATCTGAGCAGTTCTTC
-	TRBV29-1	many	TRBJ1-2	CSAARTDYGYTF	TGCAGCGCTGCCCGGACGGACTATGGCTACACCTTC
TRBD2	TRBV14	many	TRBJ2-7	CASSQVGEAGPDYEQYF	TGTGCCAGCAGCCAGGTTGGGGAAGCGGGACCGGACTACGAGCAGTACTTC
-	TRBV14	many	TRBJ1-1	CASSQGQWGNTEAFF	TGTGCCAGCAGCCAAGGACAGTGGGGGAACACTGAAGCTTTCTTT
-	TRBV4-2	-	TRBJ2-7	CASSQDEVGSVWEQYF	TGTGCCAGCAGCCAAGACGAGGTTGGGTCGGTGTGGGAGCAGTACTTC
-	TRBV11-2	-	TRBJ2-7	CASSLEFIRLNPEQYF	TGTGCCAGCAGCTTAGAGTTCATACGGCTTAATCCCGAGCAGTACTTC
-	TRBV7-2	few	TRBJ1-6	CASSLAAGVAYNSPLHF	TGTGCCAGCAGCTTAGCAGCAGGGGTCGCCTATAATTCACCCCTCCACTTT